These 23 T cell receptor beta chains originate from one sample sequenced in a study of control samples from healthy donors and cancer patients. Sequencing was performed with immunoSEQ multiplex PCR; in TCRdb, only in-frame clones are kept and a portion is missing. The repertoire holds roughly 150,000 clones, with approximately 90% as singletons. The sample comprised blood. These receptors were obtained from a woman in her thirties in good health.

The chain uses TRBV19 and TRBJ2-2; D is undetermined. The germline V gene has CDR1 LNHDA and CDR2 SQIVND (reference sequence). V lost 7 bases, J lost 2 bases, and 8 bases lay in between. The CDR3 is 13 amino acids. CDR3 bases: TGTGCCAGTATTGCGGTTAACACCGGGGAGCTGTTTTTT. Its translation: CASIAVNTGELFF.

The chain couples TRBV27 to TRBJ1-4; D perhaps matches TRBD1 (5 bases). Germline loops: CDR1 MNHEY, CDR2 SMNVEV (reference sequence). V lost 6 bases to trimming and J lost 3 bases, with 14 bases between them. The CDR3 consists of 15 residues. CDR3 in DNA: TGTGCCAGCAGACCCCAGGGTTCAGCTAATGAAAAACTGTTTTTT. As protein: CASRPQGSANEKLFF.

A remark on this clone: Because the CDR3's place on the DNA is in doubt, the DNA is left out and the CDR3 is given as listed by TCRdb. The CDR3 loop reads CASSVGTGAPAHF. The V and J genes are TRBV2 and TRBJ1-5; whether TRBD1, the table's D call, matches the DNA was not checked. The CDR3 length equals 13 residues, ends included. Looked up from germline, CDR1 is SNHLY and CDR2 is FYNNEI.

This clone has only one observation. This sequence joins TRBV7-9 and TRBJ2-4; D tentatively fits TRBD1 or TRBD2 (5 bases each). The V gene lost 4 bases and the J gene lost 0 bases, with 10 bases spanning the gap. This CDR3 comprises 15 residues. Germline CDR1 SEHNR, CDR2 FQNEAQ (reference sequence). CDR3 protein: CASSWDAPAKNIQYF. In nucleotides, the CDR3 is TGTGCCAGCAGCTGGGACGCCCCAGCCAAAAACATTCAGTACTTC.

J is TRBJ1-5 and V is TRBV25-1; the D is unclear. Germline V lookup: CDR1 MGHDK, CDR2 SYGVNS. This CDR3 comprises 14 residues. Trimming pared 4 bases from V and 4 bases from J, leaving 11 bases between. Written as DNA, the CDR3 is TGTGCCAGCAGTGCTACCCCCTCAAATCAGCCCCAGCATTTT. Amino acid sequence: CASSATPSNQPQHF.

The chain couples TRBV2 to TRBJ2-1, with unresolved D. Germline CDR1 SNHLY, CDR2 FYNNEI. Trimming stripped 5 bases from V and 3 bases from J, with 5 bases between. This CDR3 has 12 residues. DNA of the CDR3: TGTGCCAGCAGTCGCGACTACAATGAGCAGTTCTTC. It yields the protein CASSRDYNEQFF.

A single count supports this clone. V is TRBV6-8 and J is TRBJ1-3; 7 positions match TRBD1. Germline CDR1 and CDR2: MNHGY and SAAAGT. The CDR3 totals 17 residues. With 5 bases clipped from V and 1 base from J, the junction kept 11 bases outside the gene matches. In DNA form, the CDR3 reads TGTGCCAGCAGTCAAAACCGACAGGGCTATTCTGGAAACACCATATATTTT. The encoded protein is CASSQNRQGYSGNTIYF.

This chain uses TRBV27 with TRBJ2-5; D is ambiguous. The CDR3 loop spans 10 amino acids. CDR1 and CDR2 from the germline V gene are MNHEY and SMNVEV (reference sequence). Deletions cut 8 bases from V and 3 bases from J, with 4 bases between. CDR3 DNA sequence: TGTGCCAGCGGAGAAGAGACCCAGTACTTC. Its translation is CASGEETQYF.

The count of this clone is one. The chain is built from TRBV5-6 and TRBJ2-3, with a tentative D call TRBD2 (5 bases). The CDR3 runs 13 residues. Looked up from germline, CDR1 is SGHDT and CDR2 is YYEEEE. The V end was cut by 6 bases, the J end by 2 bases, with 10 bases between. CDR3 DNA sequence: TGTGCCAGCAAGGCGGGTTCCACAGATACGCAGTATTTT. Translation: CASKAGSTDTQYF. Complete variable domain (other parts from reference TRBV5-6 and TRBJ2-3): DAGVTQSPTHLIKTRGQQVTLRCSPKSGHDTVSWYQQALGQGPQFIFQYYEEEERQRGNFPDRFSGHQFPNYSSELNVNALLLGDSALYLCASKAGSTDTQYFGPGTRLTVL.

This clone was picked up one time. V is TRBV7-6 and J is TRBJ2-1, with 11 bases that match TRBD2. In germline, CDR1 is SGHVS, CDR2 FNYEAQ. The CDR3 has 15 residues. J gave up 9 bases and V 7 bases, and 11 bases lay outside the gene matches. In DNA form, the CDR3 reads TGTGCCAGCACGACTAGCGGGACTCTCCTGGGTGAGCAGTTCTTC. Its protein is CASTTSGTLLGEQFF. The full variable domain, with the rest looked up from reference TRBV7-6 and TRBJ2-1, is GAGVSQSPRYKVTKRGQDVALRCDPISGHVSLYWYRQALGQGPEFLTYFNYEAQQDKSGLPNDRFSAERPEGSISTLTIQRTEQRDSAMYRCASTTSGTLLGEQFFGPGTRLTVL.

The J gene is TRBJ1-2, the V gene TRBV5-1; no firm D call. This CDR3 has 13 residues. Trimming stripped 1 base from V and 7 bases from J, with 11 bases between. Germline-derived CDR1 and CDR2 are SGHRS and YFSETQ. This CDR3 reads CASSLTHGGGYTF. CDR3 in DNA: TGCGCCAGCAGCTTGACACACGGCGGTGGCTACACCTTC.

This clone appeared once. V is TRBV5-1 and J is TRBJ2-7, with 7 bases lining up with TRBD2. The ends lost 4 bases at V and 2 bases at J; junction bases unmatched: 12. The CDR3 covers 16 residues. Germline V gives CDR1 SGHRS, CDR2 YFSETQ. The CDR3 DNA sequence: TGCGCCAGCAGCCAGACCCCGACTAGCACGGCCTACGAGCAGTACTTC. Its translation: CASSQTPTSTAYEQYF.

The chain couples TRBV9 to TRBJ2-7, with D possibly matching TRBD1 (6 bases). CDR1 and CDR2 from the germline V gene are SGDLS and YYNGEE. The CDR3 contains 14 residues. V lost 4 bases and J lost 6, with 17 bases in between. The CDR3 sequence: CASSPGQSNTEQYF. The CDR3 DNA reads as TGTGCCAGCAGCCCCGGACAGAGTAATACCGAGCAGTACTTC.

A few counts support this clone. This chain joins TRBV5-1 and TRBJ2-1, with 7 bases matching TRBD2. CDR3 length equals 15 residues. Germline loops: CDR1 SGHRS, CDR2 YFSETQ. The trim removed 6 bases at V and 0 bases at J, leaving 6 bases unmatched. The CDR3 nucleotides are TGCGCCAGCACAGAGGGCGGGAGCTCCTACAATGAGCAGTTCTTC. As protein: CASTEGGSSYNEQFF.

The chain has TRBV9 and TRBJ1-3, with 8 bases aligning to TRBD1. From germline, CDR1 is SGDLS and CDR2 YYNGEE. This CDR3 is 16 amino acids long. V was pared by 3 bases and J by 0 bases, with 5 bases of the junction left unmatched. Here the CDR3 reads CASSAQDRGSGNTIYF. CDR3 coding DNA: TGTGCCAGCAGCGCCCAAGACAGGGGCTCTGGAAACACCATATATTTT.

The V call is TRBV11-2, the J call TRBJ2-1; 11 bases agree with TRBD2. Trimming cost V 6 bases and J 13 bases; bases outside gene matches: 5. Germline V gives CDR1 SGHAT, CDR2 FQNNGV. The CDR3 consists of 12 residues. CDR3 coding DNA: TGTGCCAGCAGGTTTAGCGGGAGGGAACAGTTCTTC. It is translated as CASRFSGREQFF.

This chain joins TRBV3-1 (or the pseudogene TRBV3-2) and TRBJ2-5; D not resolved. The germline V gene has CDR1 LGHDT and CDR2 YNNKEL (reference sequence). This CDR3 has 14 amino acids. The germline V and J ends were trimmed by 0 bases and 7 bases, with 12 bases remaining between them. The CDR3 sequence: CASSQDHGVGTQYF. CDR3 coding DNA: TGTGCCAGCAGCCAAGATCACGGCGTCGGGACCCAGTACTTC.

This rearrangement joins TRBV12-3 or TRBV12-4 to TRBJ1-1, with 7 bases aligning to TRBD1. Trimming at V came to 5 bases and at J to 5 bases, leaving 5 bases not matched to a gene. The CDR3 is made up of 13 amino acids. The CDR3 loop is CASSPETGTEAFF. The CDR3 DNA follows: TGTGCCAGCAGTCCGGAGACAGGGACTGAAGCTTTCTTT.

The V call is TRBV4-2, the J call TRBJ2-3; D call uncertain. The CDR3 is 18 residues long. The V gene's germline CDR1 is LGHNA and CDR2 YNFKEQ. The ends were cut back, 0 bases at V and 0 bases at J, with 16 bases in the middle. The CDR3 is CASSQDSLLSRSTDTQYF. DNA for the CDR3: TGTGCCAGCAGCCAAGATAGTCTTCTTAGCAGAAGCACAGATACGCAGTATTTT.

The chain couples TRBV10-3 to TRBJ1-2; no clear D. This CDR3 region has 12 residues. Trimming took off 2 bases at V and 2 bases at J, with 3 bases between the two ends. CDR1 is ENHRY and CDR2 is SYGVKD in the germline V gene. The CDR3 bases are TGTGCCATCAGTGAGGAAAACTATGGCTACACCTTC. This translates into CAISEENYGYTF.

This clone was found a few times. The CDR3 sequence: CASSSVGNYGYTF. DNA of the CDR3: TGTGCCAGCAGTTCGGTGGGCAACTATGGCTACACCTTC. The chain joins TRBV6-2 or TRBV6-3 to TRBJ1-2; D is ambiguous. CDR3 length: 13 residues. Deletions cut 4 bases from V and 2 bases from J, with 8 bases between. Germline values: CDR1 MNHEY, CDR2 SVGEGT.

This chain joins TRBV7-3 and TRBJ1-6; TRBD1 is a possible D gene (6 bases). CDR3 length: 15 amino acids. V was clipped by 5 bases and J by 0 bases, with 8 bases between them. The germline V gene has CDR1 SGHTA and CDR2 FQGTGA. CDR3 amino acids: CASSPDSSYNSPLHF. CDR3 DNA: TGTGCCAGCAGCCCGGACAGCTCCTATAATTCACCCCTCCACTTT. Based on the CDR3 plus reference TRBV7-3 and TRBJ1-6, the full variable domain is GAGVSQTPSNKVTEKGKYVELRCDPISGHTALYWYRQSLGQGPEFLIYFQGTGAADDSGLPNDRFFAVRPEGSVSTLKIQRTERGDSAVYLCASSPDSSYNSPLHFGNGTRLTVT.

This clone came up a few times. V is TRBV10-2 and J is TRBJ2-1; D tentatively fits TRBD1 or TRBD2 (5 bases each). V was cut by 6 bases and J by 6 bases, with 15 bases left in between. There are 14 residues in the CDR3. Germline CDR1 and CDR2: WSHSY and SAAADI. CDR3 sequence (DNA): TGCGCCAGCAGGGGAGATGGGGACGTCAATGAGCAGTTCTTC. It codes for CASRGDGDVNEQFF.